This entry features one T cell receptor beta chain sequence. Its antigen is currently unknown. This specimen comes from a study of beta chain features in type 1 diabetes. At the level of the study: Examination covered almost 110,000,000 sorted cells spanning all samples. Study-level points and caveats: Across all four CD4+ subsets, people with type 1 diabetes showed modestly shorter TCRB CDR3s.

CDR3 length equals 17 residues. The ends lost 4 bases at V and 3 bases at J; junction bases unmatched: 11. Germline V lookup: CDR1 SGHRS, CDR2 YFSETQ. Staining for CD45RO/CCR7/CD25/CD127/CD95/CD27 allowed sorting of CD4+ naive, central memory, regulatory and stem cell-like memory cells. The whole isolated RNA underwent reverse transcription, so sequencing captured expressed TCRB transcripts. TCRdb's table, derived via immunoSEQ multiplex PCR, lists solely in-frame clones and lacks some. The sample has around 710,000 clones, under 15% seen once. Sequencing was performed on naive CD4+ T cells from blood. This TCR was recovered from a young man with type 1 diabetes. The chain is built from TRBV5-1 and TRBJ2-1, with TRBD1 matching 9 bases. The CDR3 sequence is CASSTPTWDRDYNEQFF. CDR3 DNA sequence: TGCGCCAGCAGCACGCCGACCTGGGACAGGGACTACAATGAGCAGTTCTTC.